The 2 T cell receptor beta chains given below trace back to one sample, sequenced in a study of cytomegalovirus exposure and HLA in healthy donors. In the PCR, 60 Vbeta and 13 Jbeta primers were used. The assay was immunoSEQ multiplex PCR, and TCRdb's table has in-frame clones only and misses some. The repertoire table contains 140,000 to 150,000 clones. The sample was PBMCs. These TCRs come from a male donor in good health and CMV-seronegative.

The rearrangement joins TRBV29-1 to TRBJ2-5; TRBD1 matches at 10 bases. Germline V CDR1 and CDR2: SQVTM, ANQGSEA. The CDR3 has 14 residues. V trimming: 7 bases; J trimming: 4 bases; junction bases outside the gene matches: 9. The CDR3: CSARDRGFGETQYF. CDR3 DNA: TGCAGCGCGAGGGACAGGGGTTTTGGAGAGACCCAGTACTTC.

J is TRBJ1-4 and V is TRBV18; D not resolved. The CDR3 runs to 15 residues. Trimming stripped 3 bases from V and 0 bases from J, with 8 bases between. Germline V lookup: CDR1 KGHSH, CDR2 LQKENI. CDR3 coding DNA: TGTGCCAGCTCACCTCCAGGCCCAACTAATGAAAAACTGTTTTTT. Its protein product is CASSPPGPTNEKLFF.